The 5 T cell receptor beta chains below come from one sample, sequenced in a study of T cells in Graves' hyperthyroidism and ophthalmopathy. Amplified TCR beta CDR3 regions derived from RNA transcripts. An initial round of RT-PCR targeting the TCR CDR3 relied on the HTBI primer set. TCRdb fed the multiplex PCR reads into MiXCR, producing one record per CDR3 protein. The table includes 500,000 to 550,000 distinct CDR3 sequences, about a fifth detected once. Specimen: blood. The receptors shown here come from a young man with Graves' hyperthyroidism.

The chain combines TRBV12-3 or TRBV12-4 with TRBJ2-4, with 7 bases matching TRBD1. Trimming at V came to 4 bases and at J to 8 bases, leaving 8 bases not matched to a gene. The CDR3 length is 14 residues. The CDR3 sequence is CASSYQGVMDIQYF. CDR3 DNA: TGTGCCAGCAGTTATCAGGGGGTAATGGACATTCAGTACTTC.

This clonotype was seen repeatedly, ten times or more. CDR3 residues: CASSLAGGASYEQYF. DNA for the CDR3: TGTGCCAGCAGTTTGGCAGGGGGTGCATCCTACGAGCAGTACTTC. This chain links TRBV12-3 or TRBV12-4 with TRBJ2-7, with 7 bases aligning to TRBD1. Germline trimming cut 3 bases from V and 1 base from J; bases unmatched to any gene: 6. The CDR3 runs to 15 residues.

In its sample, this clonotype was seen many times. J is TRBJ1-5 and V is TRBV7-8, with D maybe TRBD1 (6 bases). V shed 7 bases and J shed 0 bases, with 16 bases lying between them. The V gene's germline CDR1 is SGHVS and CDR2 FQNEAQ. CDR3 size: 16 residues. CDR3 amino acids: CASIQGFGDSNQPQHF. In DNA form, the CDR3 reads TGTGCCAGCATACAGGGTTTTGGAGATAGCAATCAGCCCCAGCATTTT. Full variable domain (missing parts from reference TRBV7-8 and TRBJ1-5): GAGVSQSPRYKVAKRGQDVALRCDPISGHVSLFWYQQALGQGPEFLTYFQNEAQLDKSGLPSDRFFAERPEGSVSTLKIQRTQQEDSAVYLCASIQGFGDSNQPQHFGDGTRLSIL.

The genes are TRBV10-3 and TRBJ1-1; a possible D gene is TRBD1 (5 bases). This CDR3 comprises 13 residues. Germline CDR1 ENHRY, CDR2 SYGVKD. Between the trimmed V and J ends, which lost 0 bases and 8 bases, there was a span of 10 bases. In DNA form, the CDR3 reads TGTGCCATCAGTGAGTCTTACGGGGGGGAAGCTTTCTTT. It specifies CAISESYGGEAFF.

This clonotype has ten or more counts. An end of the junction differs from the germline gene, which may be a read error. The rearrangement links TRBV28 to TRBJ1-2; 7 nucleotides align to TRBD1. The CDR3 is 16 amino acids. Germline CDR1 and CDR2: MDHEN and SYDVKM. In nucleotides, the CDR3 is TGTGCCAACAGTACCCCGGGGGCCAGGGGGACCTATGGCTACACCTTC. Translation: CANSTPGARGTYGYTF.